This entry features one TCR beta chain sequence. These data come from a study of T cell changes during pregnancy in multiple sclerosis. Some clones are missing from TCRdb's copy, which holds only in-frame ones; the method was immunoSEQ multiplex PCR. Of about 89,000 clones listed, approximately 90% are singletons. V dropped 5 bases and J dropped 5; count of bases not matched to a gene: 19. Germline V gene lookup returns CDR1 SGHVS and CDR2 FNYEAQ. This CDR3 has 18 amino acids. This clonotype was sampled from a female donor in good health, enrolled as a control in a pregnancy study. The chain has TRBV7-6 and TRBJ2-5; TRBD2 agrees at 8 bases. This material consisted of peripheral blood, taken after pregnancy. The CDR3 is CASSAGRTGTGGRETQYF. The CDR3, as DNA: TGTGCCAGCAGCGCCGGAAGAACCGGGACTGGCGGGAGGGAGACCCAGTACTTC.